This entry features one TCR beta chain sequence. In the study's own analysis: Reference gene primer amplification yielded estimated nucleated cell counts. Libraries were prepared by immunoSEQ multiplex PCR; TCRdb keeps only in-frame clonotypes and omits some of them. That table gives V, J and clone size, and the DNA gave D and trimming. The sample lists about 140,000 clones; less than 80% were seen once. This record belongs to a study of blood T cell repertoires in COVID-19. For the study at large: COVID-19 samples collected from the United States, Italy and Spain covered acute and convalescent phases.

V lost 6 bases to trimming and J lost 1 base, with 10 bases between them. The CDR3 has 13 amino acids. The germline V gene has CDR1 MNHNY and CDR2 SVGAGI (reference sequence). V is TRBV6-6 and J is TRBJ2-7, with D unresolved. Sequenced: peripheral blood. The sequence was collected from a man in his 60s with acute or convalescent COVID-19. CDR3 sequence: CASRPPTSYEQYF. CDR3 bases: TGTGCCAGCAGACCGCCGACATCCTACGAGCAGTACTTC.